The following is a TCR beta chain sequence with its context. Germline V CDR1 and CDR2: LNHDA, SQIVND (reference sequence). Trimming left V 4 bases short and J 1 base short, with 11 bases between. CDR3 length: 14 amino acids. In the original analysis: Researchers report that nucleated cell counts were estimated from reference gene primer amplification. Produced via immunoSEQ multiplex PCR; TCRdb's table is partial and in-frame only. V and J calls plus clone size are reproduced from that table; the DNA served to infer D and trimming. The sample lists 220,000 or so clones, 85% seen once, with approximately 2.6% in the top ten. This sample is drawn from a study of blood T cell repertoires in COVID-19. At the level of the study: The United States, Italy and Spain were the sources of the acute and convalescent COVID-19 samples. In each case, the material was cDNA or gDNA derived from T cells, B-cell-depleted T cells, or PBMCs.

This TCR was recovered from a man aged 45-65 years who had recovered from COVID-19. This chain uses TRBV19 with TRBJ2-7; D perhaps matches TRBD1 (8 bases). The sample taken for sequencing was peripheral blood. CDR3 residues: CASSTQGGSYEQYF. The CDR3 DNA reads TGTGCCAGTAGTACACAGGGGGGGTCCTACGAGCAGTACTTC.